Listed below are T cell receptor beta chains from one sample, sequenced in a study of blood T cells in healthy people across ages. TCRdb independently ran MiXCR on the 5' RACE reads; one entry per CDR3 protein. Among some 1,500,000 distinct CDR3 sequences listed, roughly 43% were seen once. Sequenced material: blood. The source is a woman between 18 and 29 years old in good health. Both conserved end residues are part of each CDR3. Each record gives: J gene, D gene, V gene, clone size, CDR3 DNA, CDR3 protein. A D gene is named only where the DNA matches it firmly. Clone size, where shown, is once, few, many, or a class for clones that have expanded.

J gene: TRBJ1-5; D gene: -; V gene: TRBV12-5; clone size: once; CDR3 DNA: TGTGCTAGTGGTTTGGTACTCAGGGGCCTGTCATACAATCAGCCCCAGCATTTT; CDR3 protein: CASGLVLRGLSYNQPQHF
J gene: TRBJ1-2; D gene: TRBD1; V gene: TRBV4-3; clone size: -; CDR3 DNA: TGCGCCAGCAGCCAGACAGGGGCGCGAGGCTACACCTTC; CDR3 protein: CASSQTGARGYTF
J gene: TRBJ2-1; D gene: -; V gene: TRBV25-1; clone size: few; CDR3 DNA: TGTGCCACCACAGGATACGAGATGAATGAGCAGTTCTTC; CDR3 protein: CATTGYEMNEQFF
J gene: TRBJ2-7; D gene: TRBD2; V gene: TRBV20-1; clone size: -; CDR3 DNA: TGCAGTGCTCTACTAGCGGGAGGGCCAAGGGGCTACGAGCAGTACTTC; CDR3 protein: CSALLAGGPRGYEQYF
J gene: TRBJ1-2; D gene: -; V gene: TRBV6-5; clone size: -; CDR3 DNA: TGTGCCAGCAGTTACTCTGCGGGGTGGACCTATGGCTACACCTTC; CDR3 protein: CASSYSAGWTYGYTF
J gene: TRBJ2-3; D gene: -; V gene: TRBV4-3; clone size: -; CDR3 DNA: TGCGCCAGCAGCGCGTCCCAAGGAACACCGCAGTATTTT; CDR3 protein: CASSASQGTPQYF
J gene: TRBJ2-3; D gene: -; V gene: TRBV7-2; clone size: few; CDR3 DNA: TGTGCCAGCAGCTCGCCAGCCTCGCATACAGATACGCAGTATTTT; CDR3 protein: CASSSPASHTDTQYF
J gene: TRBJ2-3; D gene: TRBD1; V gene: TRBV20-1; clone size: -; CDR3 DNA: TGCAGTGCTAGAGCAAGCGGGCACAGGGGGTATGCAGATACGCAGTATTTT; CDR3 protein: CSARASGHRGYADTQYF
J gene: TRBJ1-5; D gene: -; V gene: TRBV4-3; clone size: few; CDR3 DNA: TGCGCCAGCAGCCGTCGCTTACGCCAGGGCAATCAGCCCCAGCATTTT; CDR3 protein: CASSRRLRQGNQPQHF
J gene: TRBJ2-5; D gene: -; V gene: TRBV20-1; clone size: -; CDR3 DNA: TGCAGTGCTAGCGGCCAGGGTGTGAAGACCCAGTACTTC; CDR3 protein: CSASGQGVKTQYF
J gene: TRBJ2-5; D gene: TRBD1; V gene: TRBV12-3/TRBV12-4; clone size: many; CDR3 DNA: TGTGCCAGCAGTCCCTTCGGGACAGGGGAGACCCAGTACTTC; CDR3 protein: CASSPFGTGETQYF
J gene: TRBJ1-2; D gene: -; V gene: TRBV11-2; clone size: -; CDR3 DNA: TGTGCCAGCAGCTTAGTCGGGGACGAACCGAACTATGGCTACACCTTC; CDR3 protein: CASSLVGDEPNYGYTF
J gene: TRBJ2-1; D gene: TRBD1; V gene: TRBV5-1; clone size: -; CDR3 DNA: TGCGCCAGCAGCCTACAACAGGGGGCGAGTTACAATGAGCAGTTCTTC; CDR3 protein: CASSLQQGASYNEQFF
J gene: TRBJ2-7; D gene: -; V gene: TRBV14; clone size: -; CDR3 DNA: TGTGCCAGCAGCCAACTGGGTAGTAGGACCTACGAGCAGTACTTC; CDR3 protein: CASSQLGSRTYEQYF
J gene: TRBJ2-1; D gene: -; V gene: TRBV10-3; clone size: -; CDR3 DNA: TGTGCCATCACCCCGGGGCCCTACAATGAGCAGTTCTTC; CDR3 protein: CAITPGPYNEQFF
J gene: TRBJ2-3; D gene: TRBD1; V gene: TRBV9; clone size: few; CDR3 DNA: TGTGCCAGCAGCCCTAGGACAGGCGAGTACACGCAGTATTTT; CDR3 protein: CASSPRTGEYTQYF
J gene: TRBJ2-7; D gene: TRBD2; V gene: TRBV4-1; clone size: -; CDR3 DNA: TGCGCCAGCAGCCAAGACCAGCGGGAAAGCTACAATGAGCAGTACTTC; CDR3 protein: CASSQDQRESYNEQYF
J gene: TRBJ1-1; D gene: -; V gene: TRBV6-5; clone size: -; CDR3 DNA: TGTGCCAGCAGAAAGACAGATAACACTGAAGCTTTCTTT; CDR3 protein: CASRKTDNTEAFF
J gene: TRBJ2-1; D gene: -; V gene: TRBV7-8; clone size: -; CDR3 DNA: TGTGCCAGCAGCTTAGACCTTGGGGCTTGGAGCTCCTACAATGAGCAGTTCTTC; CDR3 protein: CASSLDLGAWSSYNEQFF
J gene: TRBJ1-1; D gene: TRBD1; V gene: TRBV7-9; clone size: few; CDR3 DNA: TGTGCCAGCAGCTTAGCGCGGGGGACAGGGGTGAACACTGAAGCTTTCTTT; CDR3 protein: CASSLARGTGVNTEAFF
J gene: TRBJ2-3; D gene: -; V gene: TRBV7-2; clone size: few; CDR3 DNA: TGTGCCAGCAGCTTCGGGTCTCTTAGCACAGATACGCAGTATTTT; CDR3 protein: CASSFGSLSTDTQYF
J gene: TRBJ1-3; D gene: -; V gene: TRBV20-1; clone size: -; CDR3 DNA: TGCAGTGCTAGAGATAGTACTGTCTCTGGAAACACCATATATTTT; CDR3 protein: CSARDSTVSGNTIYF
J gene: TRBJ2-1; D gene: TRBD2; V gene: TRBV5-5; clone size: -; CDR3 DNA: TGTGCCAGCAGCTGGACTAGCTCCCCATACAATGAGCAGTTCTTC; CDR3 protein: CASSWTSSPYNEQFF
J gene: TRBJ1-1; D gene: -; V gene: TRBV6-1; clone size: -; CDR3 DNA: TGTGCCAGCAGTGCCTTTAGGGTAGGGAACACTGAAGCTTTCTTT; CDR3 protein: CASSAFRVGNTEAFF
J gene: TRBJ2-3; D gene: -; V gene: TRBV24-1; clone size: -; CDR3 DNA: TGTGCCACCAGTGGACGGCGACTAGGATTGTCAGATACGCAGTATTTT; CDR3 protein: CATSGRRLGLSDTQYF
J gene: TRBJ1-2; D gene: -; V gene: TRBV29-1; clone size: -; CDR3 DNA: TGCAGCGTTGAAGCTGGGGGACGGCTCTATGGCTACACCTTC; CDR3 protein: CSVEAGGRLYGYTF
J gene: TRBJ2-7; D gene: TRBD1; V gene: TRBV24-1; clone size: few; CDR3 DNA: TGTGCCACCAGTGATTCCGGACAGGGGGCCTACGAGCAGTACTTC; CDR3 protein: CATSDSGQGAYEQYF
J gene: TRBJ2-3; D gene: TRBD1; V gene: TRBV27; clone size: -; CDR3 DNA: TGTGCCAGCAGTTTCTCCGGGACAGGGGGCGCAGATACGCAGTATTTT; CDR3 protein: CASSFSGTGGADTQYF
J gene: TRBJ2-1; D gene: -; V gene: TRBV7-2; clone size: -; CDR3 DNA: TGTGCCAGCAGCTTAGTAGGGTTGGGTGAGCAGTTCTTC; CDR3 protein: CASSLVGLGEQFF